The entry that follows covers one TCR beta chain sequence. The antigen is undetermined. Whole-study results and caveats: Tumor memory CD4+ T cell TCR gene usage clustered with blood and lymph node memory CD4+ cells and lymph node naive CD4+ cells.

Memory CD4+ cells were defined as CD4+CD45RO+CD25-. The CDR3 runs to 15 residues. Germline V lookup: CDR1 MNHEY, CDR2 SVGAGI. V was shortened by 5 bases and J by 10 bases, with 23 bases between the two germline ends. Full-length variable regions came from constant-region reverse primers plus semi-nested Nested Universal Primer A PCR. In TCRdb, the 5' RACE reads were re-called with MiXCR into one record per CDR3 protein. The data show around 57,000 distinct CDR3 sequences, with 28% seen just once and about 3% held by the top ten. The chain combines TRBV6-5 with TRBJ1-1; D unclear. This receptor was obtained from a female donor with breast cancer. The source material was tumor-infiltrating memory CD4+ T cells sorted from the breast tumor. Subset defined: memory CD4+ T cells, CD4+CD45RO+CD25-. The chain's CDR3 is CASSVEGPLGAGAFF. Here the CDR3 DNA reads TGTGCCAGCAGTGTAGAAGGACCCTTAGGTGCGGGAGCTTTCTTT.